Each of the 5 T cell receptor beta chains below was sequenced from the same sample in a study of regulatory and conventional T cells in RAG deficiency. Blood CD4+ CD25-low CD127-high conventional T cells supplied the genomic DNA template. Repertoires were generated with immunoSEQ multiplex PCR, while TCRdb's copy carries only in-frame clones and drops some. The repertoire has approximately 12,000 clones, 93% of them found once; the top ten carry about 1.1%. These data were likewise used in another study, on regulatory T cells. In that study: Amplification used 52 TRBV primers and 13 TRBJ primers.

The sequenced sample consisted of CD4+ effector T cells sorted from blood. The receptors originated from a human donor in good health.

The chain carries TRBV6-5 and TRBJ2-3, with 11 positions matching TRBD2. Trimming removed 6 bases from V and 7 bases from J; junction bases left unmatched: 9. This CDR3 contains 15 residues. The germline gives CDR1 MNHEY, CDR2 SVGAGI. CDR3 bases: TGTGCCAGCAGGTCGGGACTAGCGGATTCTTATACGCAGTATTTT. This translates into CASRSGLADSYTQYF.

This clone appeared a few times. CDR3 sequence reads: CASSPRETARKLFF. CDR3 DNA sequence: TGTGCCAGCAGCCCACGGGAGACAGCCCGAAAACTGTTTTTT. V is TRBV7-9 and J is TRBJ1-4; weak D call: TRBD1 (5 bases). Germline CDR1 SEHNR, CDR2 FQNEAQ (reference sequence). Trimming removed 5 bases from V and 10 bases from J, with 17 bases in between. The CDR3 sequence is 14 residues long.

A single count supports this clone. J is TRBJ1-6 and V is TRBV27, with 10 bases aligning to TRBD1. Germline V CDR1 and CDR2: MNHEY, SMNVEV (reference sequence). V lost 6 bases to trimming and J lost 7 bases; unmatched junction nucleotides: 9. The CDR3 covers 16 residues. The CDR3 sequence is CASSSPGQGLNSPLHF. In nucleotides, the CDR3 is TGTGCCAGCAGCTCACCGGGACAGGGGTTGAATTCACCCCTCCACTTT.

The V call is TRBV11-2, the J call TRBJ1-2, with 8 bases that match TRBD1. CDR1 and CDR2 (germline): SGHAT, FQNNGV. This CDR3 has 15 amino acids. With 0 bases clipped from V and 3 bases from J, the junction kept 3 bases outside the gene matches. CDR3: CASSLDRGRDYGYTF. The CDR3 nucleotides read TGTGCCAGCAGCTTAGACAGGGGGCGGGACTATGGCTACACCTTC. The variable domain in full, completed from reference TRBV11-2 and TRBJ1-2, reads EAGVAQSPRYKIIEKRQSVAFWCNPISGHATLYWYQQILGQGPKLLIQFQNNGVVDDSQLPKDRFSAERLKGVDSTLKIQPAKLEDSAVYLCASSLDRGRDYGYTFGSGTRLTVV.

The V and J genes are TRBV29-1 and TRBJ1-2, with TRBD1 as a possible D gene (6 bases). The germline V gene has CDR1 SQVTM and CDR2 ANQGSEA. The ends were cut back, 2 bases at V and 7 bases at J, with 17 bases in the middle. The CDR3 is made up of 14 amino acids. The CDR3 bases are TGCAGCGTTGAACGCGCAGGGGTTTCGGCTGGCTACACCTTC. This gives the protein CSVERAGVSAGYTF.